This T cell receptor (beta chain) derives from a study of beta chain features in type 1 diabetes (dated by TCRdb to between 2018 and 2020). Some background on the complete study: No differences in mean age, gender distribution, total cell number or subset yield were found between patients and healthy donors. Across all samples, some 110,000,000 sorted cells were examined, and cell number per subset correlated strongly with RNA yield. The study compared TCRB repertoires of sorted circulating CD4+ T cell subsets between recently diagnosed type 1 diabetes patients and matched healthy donors. Regulatory and stem cell-like memory subsets were isolated from only 8 patients and roughly 8 healthy donors, whereas naive and central memory subsets came from all 30 or so donors.

Reading from cysteine to phenylalanine, the CDR3 counts 16 amino acids. Only the CDR3 DNA is retained, 48 bases long and in frame from the first base. The germline V gene specifies MDHEN as CDR1 and SYDVKM as CDR2. At the junction V is shortened by 4 bases and J by 5 bases; bases outside the gene matches: 10. What the study reported, not specific to this receptor: PCR may preferentially amplify shorter templates, but because patient and control samples were amplified and corrected together, any resulting skew would affect both groups equally. At VDJ recombination sites, patients with type 1 diabetes made fewer insertions and deleted more nucleotides, a pattern implying thymic rearrangement abnormalities. Sequencing cDNA rather than genomic DNA could over-represent highly expressing activated cells, although activation and CD3 levels did not differ between groups. Naive, central memory and regulatory TCRB repertoires appeared to be more similar among patients than among healthy donors. A moderate but significant shortening of TCRB CDR3 length was observed in type 1 diabetes patients in all four CD4+ subsets. Because small numbers of individuals were included in the HLA sub-analyses, any influence of HLA type on TCRB rearrangement was left unresolved.

A single peripheral blood draw of approximately 100 mL on average was collected from each donor into heparinised tubes. A BD FACSAria II and a panel including CD45RO, CCR7, CD25, CD127, CD95 and CD27 were used to sort naive, central memory, regulatory and stem cell-like memory CD4+ T cells. A purity above 98% was achieved for all sorted populations. PBMCs were isolated immediately by Lymphoprep density gradient centrifugation and stained directly without culture. To minimize batch effects, samples were stained and sorted in pairs, one healthy donor with one patient per experiment. As for this clone: The antigen this receptor binds is unknown. Per-base quality was not reported, and no clone a single base away is much larger than it.

The High Capacity cDNA Reverse Transcription Kit was used to reverse transcribe all of the isolated RNA, meaning that expressed TCRB transcripts were what got sequenced. Deep immunoSEQ sequencing was applied to naive, central memory and regulatory T cell samples, giving an average of about 3.7 million total reads per sample. Sorted cells were lysed in RLT buffer, and RNA was extracted using DNase-treated RNeasy Micro or Mini kits according to cell number. Each cell subset was processed separately to prevent cross-contamination, with patient and healthy donor samples processed together. Using the immunoSEQ multiplex PCR, TCRB sequences were amplified from cDNA into 87-bp fragments spanning the CDR3 region. Amplicons were sequenced on the Illumina HiSeq platform. Concerning the study's data processing: PCR bias was corrected computationally using synthetic template baselines, and reads within Hamming distance 2 were collapsed, with unmergeable singletons discarded. Reads were aligned to IMGT to assign V, D and J genes, CDR3 length, and insertions or deletions at six rearrangement sites. Within each subset, clonotype counts were normalized to the number of sorted cells before true diversity and Gini coefficients were calculated with the tcR R package. Repertoire sharing was quantified using the overlap coefficient calculated on TCRB nucleotide sequences. As a proxy for the pre-selection repertoire, out-of-frame TCRB sequences from naive cells were analyzed. TCRdb provides this immuneACCESS table in a form limited to in-frame rearrangements. Some clones are lacking; in checked studies, under half of them reflect an unresolved V gene, and why the rest are absent is not known. The V and J calls and clone size were taken over from that table, and D and trimming were inferred from the DNA. The sample profile shows hundreds of thousands of clones; 10% to 15% of them were found once. 0.0095% to 0.012% of the sample belongs to the ten largest clones.

The specimen sequenced was naive CD4+ T cells from blood. What the cell subset or site label conveys for this sample: true naive CD4+ T cells. Recombination connected TRBV28 to TRBJ2-1; 8 of the junction bases match TRBD1. This sequence was found in a woman younger than 35 with type 1 diabetes. The CDR3 loop reads CASSSQAGTGDNEQFF. The DNA sequence follows: TGTGCCAGCAGTTCCCAGGCCGGGACAGGAGACAATGAGCAGTTCTTC.